What follows are 20 T cell receptor beta chains derived from one specimen sequenced in a study of identical twins. TCRdb reprocessed the 5' RACE reads with MiXCR, giving one entry per CDR3 protein. The data hold 400,000 to 600,000 distinct CDR3 sequences, with 20% to 25% observed a single time. These records were also assigned to another study, of yellow fever vaccine responses in identical twins.

The sample was CD4+ T cells sorted from blood. These receptors were obtained from a woman aged 18-29 years in good health.

CDR3 in amino acids: CASSLAGGESPLHF. CDR3 nucleotides: TGCGCCAGCAGCTTGGCCGGGGGCGAGTCACCCCTCCACTTT. V gene TRBV5-1 combines with J gene TRBJ1-6; tentatively, D is TRBD1 (6 bases). This CDR3 has 14 amino acids. Per germline, CDR1 SGHRS and CDR2 YFSETQ. Trimming removed 0 bases from V and 10 bases from J, with 11 bases in between.

The gene calls are TRBV18 and TRBJ1-6; a possible D gene is TRBD1 (5 bases). The CDR3 totals 15 residues. V was trimmed by 4 bases and J by 0 bases, leaving 7 bases between them. Germline values: CDR1 KGHSH, CDR2 LQKENI. The CDR3 loop is CASSRGDSYNSPLHF. CDR3 nucleotides: TGTGCCAGCTCACGAGGGGACTCCTATAATTCACCCCTCCACTTT. Full variable domain (missing parts from reference TRBV18 and TRBJ1-6): NAGVMQNPRHLVRRRGQEARLRCSPMKGHSHVYWYRQLPEEGLKFMVYLQKENIIDESGMPKERFSAEFPKEGPSILRIQQVVRGDSAAYFCASSRGDSYNSPLHFGNGTRLTVT.

This clonotype occurred a few times. The genes are TRBV5-1 and TRBJ2-4; TRBD1 matches 10 bases. Trimming at V came to 3 bases and at J to 1 base, leaving 13 bases not matched to a gene. The V gene's germline CDR1 is SGHRS and CDR2 YFSETQ. This CDR3 comprises 19 residues. CDR3 in amino acids: CASSSSGTGVEVAKNIQYF. The DNA for the CDR3 is TGCGCCAGCAGCTCCTCAGGGACAGGGGTTGAGGTGGCCAAAAACATTCAGTACTTC.

The genes are TRBV10-3 and TRBJ2-7; 7 bases agree with TRBD1. Trimming cost V 5 bases and J 6 bases; bases outside gene matches: 7. Germline V gene sequence: CDR1 ENHRY, CDR2 SYGVKD. This CDR3 comprises 13 residues. This CDR3 reads CAISTGVGSEQYF. Written as DNA, the CDR3 is TGTGCCATCAGTACAGGGGTGGGAAGCGAGCAGTACTTC.

This clonotype was observed once. The chain recombines TRBV6-1 with TRBJ1-5; the D is unclear. CDR1 and CDR2 from the germline V gene are MNHNS and SASEGT. The V and J ends lost 3 bases and 0 bases respectively, with 9 bases between them. The CDR3 consists of 15 residues. The CDR3 region has the DNA TGTGCCAGCAGTGAGACGGATCATAGCAATCAGCCCCAGCATTTT. It codes for CASSETDHSNQPQHF.

The chain employs TRBV24-1 and TRBJ1-5, with a weak D call TRBD1 (5 bases). Germline CDR1 is KGHDR and CDR2 is SFDVKD. The V gene lost 5 bases and the J gene lost 6 bases, with 7 bases spanning the gap. The CDR3 is 12 residues long. CDR3 in amino acids: CATSVGAQPQHF. CDR3 nucleotide sequence: TGTGCCACCAGTGTAGGGGCTCAGCCCCAGCATTTT.

This clonotype was picked up many times. The chain joins TRBV7-8 to TRBJ2-7; a weak D match, TRBD2 (5 bases). Trimming pared 5 bases from V and 4 bases from J, leaving 18 bases between. The CDR3 runs 15 residues. Per germline, CDR1 SGHVS and CDR2 FQNEAQ. The CDR3 loop reads CASSLGGGSRYEQYF. CDR3 coding DNA: TGTGCCAGCAGCCTAGGCGGAGGAAGCCGATACGAGCAGTACTTC.

This clonotype was counted only a few times. The rearrangement uses TRBV6-5 and TRBJ1-1, with D unresolved. Germline V gives CDR1 MNHEY, CDR2 SVGAGI. This CDR3 region has 14 residues. The V gene lost 7 bases and the J gene lost 6 bases, with 18 bases spanning the gap. CDR3 DNA sequence: TGTGCCAGCATTTGGGATGGGGTACGCGCTGAAGCTTTCTTT. This translates into CASIWDGVRAEAFF.

V gene TRBV24-1 combines with J gene TRBJ2-5, with D tentatively TRBD2 (6 bases). V lost 6 bases to trimming and J lost 2 bases, with 9 bases between them. Germline assignment: CDR1 KGHDR and CDR2 SFDVKD. This CDR3 is built from 13 residues. CDR3: CATSWAGQETQYF. The DNA of the CDR3 is TGTGCCACCAGTTGGGCGGGACAAGAGACCCAGTACTTC.

This clonotype was seen a few times. J is TRBJ2-4 and V is TRBV6-4, with 14 bases matching TRBD2. Germline lookup yields CDR1 MRHNA and CDR2 SNTAGT. CDR3 length: 19 residues. V trimming: 6 bases; J trimming: 6 bases; junction bases outside the gene matches: 16. CDR3 sequence reads: CASRASTGTSGRWGNIQYF. Written as DNA, the CDR3 is TGTGCCAGCAGAGCCTCAACCGGGACTAGCGGGAGATGGGGAAACATTCAGTACTTC.

This chain uses TRBV6-1 with TRBJ2-1, with D unclear. Trimming removed 4 bases at V and 7 bases at J, with 8 bases between. Germline-derived CDR1 and CDR2 are MNHNS and SASEGT. The CDR3 has 12 residues. CDR3 in amino acids: CASSGFVNEQFF. Written as DNA, the CDR3 is TGTGCCAGCAGTGGGTTTGTAAATGAGCAGTTCTTC.

There are many counts of this clonotype. The V call is TRBV12-3 or TRBV12-4, the J call TRBJ1-3, with D unresolved. Trimming pared 2 bases from V and 4 bases from J, leaving 9 bases between. This CDR3 spans 14 amino acids. The CDR3 is CASSLPGSGNTIYF. CDR3 coding DNA: TGTGCCAGCAGTTTACCGGGGTCCGGAAACACCATATATTTT.

Here the CDR3 DNA reads TGTGCCAGCAGCGCGGGACAGCCAGGTCGGGAGACCCAGTACTTC. Amino acids: CASSAGQPGRETQYF. The chain carries TRBV7-9 and TRBJ2-5, with a weak D call TRBD1 (7 bases). Germline CDR1 is SEHNR and CDR2 is FQNEAQ (reference sequence). The V gene lost 5 bases and the J gene lost 5 bases, with 18 bases spanning the gap. This CDR3 is built from 15 residues.

The chain joins TRBV20-1 to TRBJ1-4; no firm D call. Germline assignment: CDR1 DFQATT and CDR2 SNEGSKA (reference sequence). This CDR3 has 11 residues. V was clipped by 0 bases and J by 8 bases, with 4 bases between them. CDR3 nucleotide sequence: TGCAGTGCTAGAGAGGGCGAAAAACTGTTTTTT. It codes for CSAREGEKLFF.

The V gene is TRBV29-1, the J gene TRBJ2-1; perhaps TRBD2 as D (6 bases). CDR3 size: 17 residues. The ends were cut back, 7 bases at V and 0 bases at J, with 22 bases in the middle. Germline lookup yields CDR1 SQVTM and CDR2 ANQGSEA. The chain's CDR3 is CSARPTLATSSYNEQFF. CDR3 DNA: TGCAGCGCCCGCCCAACCCTAGCGACTAGCTCCTACAATGAGCAGTTCTTC.

This clonotype was seen more than once but under ten times. Germline and junction disagree at one end, which may indicate a read error. The chain combines TRBV5-1 with TRBJ2-3, with TRBD1 matching over 7 bases. The CDR3 is 15 amino acids. Germline values: CDR1 SGHRS, CDR2 YFSETQ. In DNA, the CDR3 is TGCGCCAGCAGTTTGGGACAGTACCGCACAGATACGCAGTATTTT. Translating gives CASSLGQYRTDTQYF.

CDR3 residues: CSAKAGGGLRADTQYF. CDR3 DNA sequence: TGCAGTGCTAAGGCGGGTGGTGGGTTACGCGCAGATACGCAGTATTTT. This chain connects TRBV20-1 to TRBJ2-3; possibly TRBD2 for D (5 bases). V shed 4 bases and J shed 4 bases, with 21 bases lying between them. Germline values: CDR1 DFQATT, CDR2 SNEGSKA (reference sequence). The CDR3 totals 16 residues.

The rearrangement links TRBV7-2 to TRBJ1-3; tentatively, D is TRBD1 (5 bases). Trimming pared 4 bases from V and 0 bases from J, leaving 13 bases between. This CDR3 comprises 16 residues. The V gene's germline CDR1 is SGHTA and CDR2 FQGNSA. The CDR3 DNA reads TGTGCCAGCAGCTCGGGGGGTCGGAACTCTGGAAACACCATATATTTT. It translates to CASSSGGRNSGNTIYF.

This clonotype was seen a handful of times. The V and J genes are TRBV2 and TRBJ2-7; D is unresolved. CDR1 is SNHLY and CDR2 is FYNNEI in the germline V gene. V lost 1 base, J lost 3 bases, and 1 base lay in between. This CDR3 is 11 amino acids long. The DNA of the CDR3 is TGTGCCAGCAGTGAAGTCTACGAGCAGTACTTC. Protein: CASSEVYEQYF.

This rearrangement joins TRBV28 to TRBJ1-5; D is perhaps TRBD1 (5 bases). The CDR3 runs 13 residues. V gave up 6 bases and J gave up 6 bases, with 12 bases separating them. In germline, CDR1 is MDHEN, CDR2 SYDVKM. CDR3 sequence: CASRLPGFQPQHF. In nucleotides, the CDR3 is TGTGCCAGCAGATTACCAGGGTTTCAGCCCCAGCATTTT.